Included here is one T cell receptor beta chain sequence, with context. V was shortened by 6 bases and J by 11 bases, with 8 bases between the two germline ends. The CDR3 has 10 residues. CDR1 and CDR2 from the germline V gene are LNHDA and SQIVND (reference sequence). Only in-frame clones appear in the TCRdb table, and some are missing; sequencing was by immunoSEQ multiplex PCR. This sample has approximately 210,000 clones, with about 87% found just once. These data are taken from a study of blood T cell repertoires in COVID-19. V and J are TRBV19 and TRBJ2-1, with D maybe TRBD1 (6 bases). Sample: peripheral blood. This receptor was obtained from a man between 65 and 85 years old with acute or convalescent COVID-19. CDR3 protein: CASRGGQQFF. The CDR3 DNA sequence: TGTGCCAGTAGAGGGGGTCAGCAGTTCTTC.